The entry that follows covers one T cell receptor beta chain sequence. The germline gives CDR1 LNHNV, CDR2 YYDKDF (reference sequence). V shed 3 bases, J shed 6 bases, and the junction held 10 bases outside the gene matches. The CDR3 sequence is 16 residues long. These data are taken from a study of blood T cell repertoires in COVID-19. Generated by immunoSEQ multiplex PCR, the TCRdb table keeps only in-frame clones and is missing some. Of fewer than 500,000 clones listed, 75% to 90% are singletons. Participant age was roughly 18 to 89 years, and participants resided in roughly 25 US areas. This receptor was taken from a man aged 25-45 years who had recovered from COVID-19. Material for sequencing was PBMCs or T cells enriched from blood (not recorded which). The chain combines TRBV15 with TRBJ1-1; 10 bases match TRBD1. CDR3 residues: CATSRDRGVHSSEAFF. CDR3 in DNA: TGTGCCACCAGCAGGGACAGGGGGGTCCATTCTTCTGAAGCTTTCTTT.